Listed here are 16 T cell receptor beta chains from one sample, sequenced in a study of vaccination and CD4 T cells after COVID-19. Researchers used the Oncomine TCR Beta short-read assay to sequence DNA from cultured CD4+ T cells. TCRdb passed the PCR reads through MiXCR, listing each CDR3 protein once. Here the sample spans around 19,000 distinct CDR3 sequences, about 73% being singletons. The treatment was: 10-day PBMC culture with coronavirus spike peptide pools or control peptides (ViraFEST assay). Their antigens remain unidentified. Specimen: CD4+ T cells from blood, cultured in vitro. The origin of the receptors is a human donor who had recovered from COVID-19.

The chain carries TRBV11-2 and TRBJ1-2, with TRBD1 matching over 7 bases. CDR3 length: 13 amino acids. Germline values: CDR1 SGHAT, CDR2 FQNNGV. The V gene end was trimmed by 3 bases and the J gene end by 8 bases; junction bases not matched to a gene: 6. CDR3 sequence: CASSFWTGGGYTF. The DNA of the CDR3 is TGTGCCAGCAGCTTCTGGACAGGAGGCGGCTACACCTTC.

For the CDR3, the DNA is TGTGCCAGCAGTTATGGGACAGGGTTTAGATCTTGGACTGAAGCTTTCTTT. It is translated as CASSYGTGFRSWTEAFF. V usage is TRBV6-5 and J usage is TRBJ1-1; 9 bases are shared with TRBD1. The trim removed 3 bases at V and 5 bases at J, leaving 13 bases unmatched. The CDR3 has 17 residues. CDR1 and CDR2 from the germline V gene are MNHEY and SVGAGI.

The rearrangement links TRBV28 to TRBJ1-6, with TRBD1 matching over 9 bases. J lost 16 bases, V lost 5 bases, and 12 bases had no gene match. CDR3 length: 14 amino acids. Germline assignment: CDR1 MDHEN and CDR2 SYDVKM. The CDR3 spells CASSAGTGSRELHF. DNA of the CDR3: TGTGCCAGCAGTGCCGGGACAGGGAGTAGGGAACTCCACTTT.

J is TRBJ1-1 and V is TRBV4-2, with D tentatively TRBD1 (5 bases). Germline V gene sequence: CDR1 LGHNA, CDR2 YNFKEQ. The CDR3 extends over 15 amino acids. V dropped 4 bases and J dropped 1 base, with 13 bases sitting between them. The DNA of the CDR3 is TGTGCCAGCAGCCCCCCAAGGGGAGGGAACACTGAAGCTTTCTTT. It encodes CASSPPRGGNTEAFF.

The rearrangement joins TRBV4-3 to TRBJ2-3; D might be TRBD1 or TRBD2, each matching 7 bases. V was pared by 6 bases and J by 4 bases, with 17 bases between. This CDR3 is 15 amino acids long. CDR1 is LGHNA, CDR2 YSLEER, per germline. The CDR3 spells CASRNQGGGADTQYF. CDR3 bases: TGCGCCAGCAGAAACCAGGGGGGAGGGGCAGATACGCAGTATTTT.

The chain recombines TRBV6-1 with TRBJ1-1; TRBD1 aligns across 9 bases. Germline V lookup: CDR1 MNHNS, CDR2 SASEGT. The CDR3 sequence is 16 residues long. J was trimmed by 5 bases and V by 7 bases; bases with no gene match: 14. The CDR3 coding sequence is TGTGCCAGCAATCATCGGGTACAGGGGGCGAGGACTGAAGCTTTCTTT. Protein product: CASNHRVQGARTEAFF.

This clonotype appeared a few times. V and J are TRBV7-2 and TRBJ1-2, with D maybe TRBD1 (6 bases). Per germline, CDR1 SGHTA and CDR2 FQGNSA. This CDR3 has 14 residues. The V end lost 1 base, the J end lost 8 bases, and 14 bases lay between the germline ends. In nucleotides, the CDR3 is TGTGCCAGCAGCTTAGTAGGGGGACAAGCGGGCTACACCTTC. This sequence encodes CASSLVGGQAGYTF.

The CDR3: CASSLQAGGVGGELFF. The CDR3 DNA sequence: TGTGCCAGCAGTTTACAAGCGGGAGGTGTCGGCGGGGAGCTGTTTTTT. The V gene is TRBV27, the J gene TRBJ2-2; 9 nucleotides line up with TRBD2. The CDR3 has 16 residues. V shed 2 bases and J 7 bases; nucleotides not matched to a gene: 8. Germline CDR1 MNHEY, CDR2 SMNVEV (reference sequence).

The CDR3 DNA is TGTGCCAGCAGCAAGGGACAGTATGGCTACACCTTC. Protein sequence: CASSKGQYGYTF. The chain couples TRBV21-1 to TRBJ1-2; the listed D gene, TRBD1, was not tested against the DNA. TRBV21-1 is marked as a pseudogene. This CDR3 spans 12 amino acids.

The chain joins TRBV19 to TRBJ1-5, with no clear D. The length of the CDR3 is 12 residues. Deletions cut 3 bases from V and 3 bases from J, with 3 bases between. CDR1 and CDR2 from the germline V gene are LNHDA and SQIVND (reference sequence). CDR3 amino acids: CASSIYNQPQHF. The CDR3 region has the DNA TGTGCCAGTAGTATCTACAATCAGCCCCAGCATTTT.

This clonotype was seen more than once but under ten times. V usage is TRBV10-3 and J usage is TRBJ2-5; D might be TRBD1 (7 bases). This CDR3 has 16 amino acids. The ends were cut back, 7 bases at V and 2 bases at J, with 20 bases in the middle. The germline V gene encodes CDR1 ENHRY and CDR2 SYGVKD. CDR3 nucleotides: TGTGCCATCACCCCAGGTCGCGGGACAGCACAAGAGACCCAGTACTTC. It encodes CAITPGRGTAQETQYF.

The V gene is TRBV28, the J gene TRBJ2-7, with 10 bases identical to TRBD2. The CDR3 sequence is 15 residues long. Germline CDR1 and CDR2: MDHEN and SYDVKM. Germline trimming cut 3 bases from V and 2 bases from J; bases unmatched to any gene: 4. CDR3 region: CASSLAAGGTYEQYF. DNA of the CDR3: TGTGCCAGCAGTTTGGCAGCGGGGGGGACCTACGAGCAGTACTTC.

V usage is TRBV11-1 and J usage is TRBJ2-5; D gene ambiguous. The CDR3 runs to 14 residues. Trimming pared 1 base from V and 7 bases from J, leaving 13 bases between. CDR1 and CDR2 from the germline V gene are SGHAT and FQDESV (reference sequence). CDR3 sequence: CASSLVLAPWTQYF. In nucleotides, the CDR3 is TGTGCCAGCAGCTTAGTTCTGGCTCCCTGGACCCAGTACTTC.

J is TRBJ1-5 and V is TRBV6-2 or TRBV6-3, with 7 bases matching TRBD1. This CDR3 spans 14 amino acids. The V gene end was trimmed by 4 bases and the J gene end by 3 bases; junction bases not matched to a gene: 3. Germline values: CDR1 MNHEY, CDR2 SVGEGT. CDR3 amino acids: CASSWGTVNQPQHF. The CDR3 coding sequence is TGTGCCAGCAGTTGGGGGACAGTCAATCAGCCCCAGCATTTT.

In its sample, this clonotype was seen once. V gene TRBV6-5 combines with J gene TRBJ1-2, with D maybe TRBD1 (6 bases). Germline CDR1 MNHEY, CDR2 SVGAGI. The V gene lost 2 bases and the J gene lost 4 bases, with 14 bases spanning the gap. The CDR3 is made up of 15 amino acids. The CDR3 is CASSYGQTEIYGYTF. The CDR3 region has the DNA TGTGCCAGCAGTTACGGACAGACTGAAATCTATGGCTACACCTTC.

The chain has TRBV19 and TRBJ2-5; 7 nucleotides align to TRBD1. V lost 6 bases and J lost 5; bases outside the gene matches: 6. The CDR3 spans 13 residues. Germline V lookup: CDR1 LNHDA, CDR2 SQIVND (reference sequence). This chain's CDR3 is CASRKTGLETQYF. The CDR3 coding sequence is TGTGCCAGTAGAAAGACAGGGTTGGAGACCCAGTACTTC.